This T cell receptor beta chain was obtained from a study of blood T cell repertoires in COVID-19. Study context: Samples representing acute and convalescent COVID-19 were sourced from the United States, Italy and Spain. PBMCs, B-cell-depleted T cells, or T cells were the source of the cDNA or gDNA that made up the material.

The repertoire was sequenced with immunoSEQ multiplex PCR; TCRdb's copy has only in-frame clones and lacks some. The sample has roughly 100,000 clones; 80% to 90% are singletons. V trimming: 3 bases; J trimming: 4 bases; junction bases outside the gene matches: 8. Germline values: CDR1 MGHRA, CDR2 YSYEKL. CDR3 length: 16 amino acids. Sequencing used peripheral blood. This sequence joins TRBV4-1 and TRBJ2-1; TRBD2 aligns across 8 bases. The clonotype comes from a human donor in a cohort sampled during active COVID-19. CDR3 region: CASSHLATGGYNEQFF. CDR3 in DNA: TGCGCCAGCAGCCACCTAGCAACGGGAGGGTACAATGAGCAGTTCTTC.